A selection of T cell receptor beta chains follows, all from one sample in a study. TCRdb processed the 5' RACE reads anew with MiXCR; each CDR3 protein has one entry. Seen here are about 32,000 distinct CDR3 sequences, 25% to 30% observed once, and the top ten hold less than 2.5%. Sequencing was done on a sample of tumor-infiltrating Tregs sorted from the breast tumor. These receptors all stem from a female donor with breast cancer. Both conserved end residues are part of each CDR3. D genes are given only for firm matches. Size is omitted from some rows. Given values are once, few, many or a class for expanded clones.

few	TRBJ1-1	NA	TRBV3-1	CASSPRGTGAFF	TGTGCCAGCAGCCCCAGAGGTACTGGAGCTTTCTTT
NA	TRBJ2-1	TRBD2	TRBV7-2	CASSSLVLAGVINEQFF	TGTGCCAGCAGCTCCTTGGTACTAGCGGGAGTGATCAATGAGCAGTTCTTC
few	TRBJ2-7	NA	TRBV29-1	CSVGAGDEQYF	TGCAGCGTGGGGGCCGGGGACGAGCAGTACTTC
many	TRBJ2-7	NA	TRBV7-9	CASSLEGGTYEQYF	TGTGCCAGCAGCTTAGAAGGGGGTACGTACGAGCAGTACTTC
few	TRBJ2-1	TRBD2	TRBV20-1	CSARGRGNERFF	TGCAGTGCTAGGGGGAGGGGCAATGAGCGGTTCTTC
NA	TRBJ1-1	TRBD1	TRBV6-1	CASRMGQAGHTEAFF	TGTGCCAGCAGGATGGGACAGGCGGGACACACTGAAGCTTTCTTT
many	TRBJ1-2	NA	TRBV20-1	CSARDMGRASPHYGYTF	TGCAGTGCTAGAGATATGGGCAGGGCCTCTCCTCACTATGGCTACACCTTC
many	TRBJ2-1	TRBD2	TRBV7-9	CASSHRLAGDNEQFF	TGTGCCAGCAGCCACCGACTAGCGGGGGACAATGAGCAGTTCTTC
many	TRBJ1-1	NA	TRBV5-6	CASGQGRTEAFF	TGTGCCAGTGGCCAGGGTCGTACTGAAGCTTTCTTT
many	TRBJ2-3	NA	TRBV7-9	CASSLDRSTDTQYF	TGTGCCAGCAGCCTGGATAGGAGCACAGATACGCAGTATTTT
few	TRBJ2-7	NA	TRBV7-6	CASSLNDVDYEQYF	TGTGCCAGCAGCCTTAATGACGTTGACTACGAGCAGTACTTC
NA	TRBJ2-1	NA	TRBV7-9	CASSKMDNEQFF	TGTGCCAGCAGTAAAATGGACAATGAGCAGTTCTTC
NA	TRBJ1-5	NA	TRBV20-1	CSARVGQGSKPQHF	TGCAGTGCTAGAGTTGGGCAGGGAAGTAAGCCCCAGCATTTT
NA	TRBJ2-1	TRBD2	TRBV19	CASSIGLAGYEQFF	TGTGCCAGTAGTATTGGACTAGCGGGCTATGAGCAGTTCTTC
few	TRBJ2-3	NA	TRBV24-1	CATRGQADTQYF	TGTGCCACCAGGGGCCAGGCAGATACGCAGTATTTT
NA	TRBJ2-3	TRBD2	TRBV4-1	CASSQEGVAGGPSTDTQYF	TGCGCCAGCAGCCAAGAGGGGGTAGCGGGAGGACCTAGCACAGATACGCAGTATTTT
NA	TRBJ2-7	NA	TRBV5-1	CASSLEQTSYEQYF	TGCGCCAGCAGCTTGGAACAGACCTCCTACGAGCAGTACTTC
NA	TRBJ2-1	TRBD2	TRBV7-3	CASSPHLAGGRHEQFF	TGTGCCAGCAGCCCCCACTTAGCGGGAGGGAGGCATGAGCAGTTCTTC
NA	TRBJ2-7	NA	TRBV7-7	CASSGGRNHEQYF	TGTGCTAGCAGCGGCGGAAGGAACCACGAGCAGTACTTC
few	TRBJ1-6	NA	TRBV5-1	CASSRDTNSPLHF	TGCGCCAGCAGCCGGGACACGAATTCACCCCTCCACTTT
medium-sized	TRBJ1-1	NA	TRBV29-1	CSVGGRYTEAFF	TGCAGCGTTGGGGGCAGGTACACTGAAGCTTTCTTT
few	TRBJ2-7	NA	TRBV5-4	CASSLVTKGEQYF	TGTGCCAGCAGCTTGGTCACCAAGGGGGAGCAGTACTTC
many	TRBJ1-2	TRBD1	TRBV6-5	CASSYGPGGLGYGYTF	TGTGCCAGCAGTTACGGACCAGGGGGCTTGGGCTATGGCTACACCTTC
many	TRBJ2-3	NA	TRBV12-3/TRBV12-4	CASSGEKRGDTQYF	TGTGCCAGCAGTGGCGAGAAGAGGGGAGATACGCAGTATTTT
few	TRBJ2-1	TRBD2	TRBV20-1	CSAAGTSNGGRYEQFF	TGCAGTGCTGCCGGGACTAGCAACGGGGGTAGGTATGAGCAGTTCTTC